This TCR beta chain emerged from a study of cytomegalovirus exposure and HLA in healthy donors. Study background: Early on, a data release was issued that held 85 million to 95 million unique TCRs from HLA-typed donors.

Trimming cost V 1 base and J 1 base, with 7 bases left between them. The germline V gene encodes CDR1 LGHNA and CDR2 YSLEER. The CDR3 consists of 15 residues. Points from the study as a whole: An Asian-associated ancestry cluster reportedly showed fewer N-insertions than the approximately 690-donor mean in a later analysis. Apart from CMV serostatus, no immune exposure information was available. What a later analysis showed was that several of the most significant clusters appeared linked to common viral pathogens.

With 60 Vbeta and 13 Jbeta primers, the PCR was carried out. Data came from immunoSEQ multiplex PCR; TCRdb stores just in-frame clones and leaves some out. The sample consists of around 140,000 clones, 82% of them appearing once. A word on this clone: Its antigen is not known.

This receptor was obtained from a woman aged 45-65 years in good health and CMV-seropositive. The sample consisted of PBMCs. This rearrangement joins TRBV4-3 to TRBJ2-2, with a tentative D call TRBD2 (5 bases). CDR3 sequence (DNA): TGCGCCAGCAGCCAAGGACTACTGAACACCGGGGAGCTGTTTTTT. Protein product: CASSQGLLNTGELFF.